This T cell receptor (beta chain) was recorded in a study of blood T cell repertoires in COVID-19. Study at large: Samples representing acute and convalescent COVID-19 were sourced from the United States, Italy and Spain.

Germline lookup yields CDR1 SGHKS and CDR2 YYEKEE (reference sequence). The CDR3 is made up of 13 amino acids. The V and J ends lost 0 bases and 9 bases, in that order; junction bases with no gene match: 2. Produced via immunoSEQ multiplex PCR; TCRdb's table is partial and in-frame only. The profile shows approximately 280,000 clones, 88% of them singletons. This chain links TRBV5-5 with TRBJ2-3; 9 positions agree with TRBD1. Source material: peripheral blood. This receptor was obtained from a man younger than 35 with active or convalescent COVID-19. The chain's CDR3 is CASSLGGQGTQYF. DNA for the CDR3: TGTGCCAGCAGCTTGGGAGGACAGGGGACGCAGTATTTT.